This passage covers 6 T cell receptor beta chains from one sample sequenced in a study of T cells after yellow fever vaccination. TCRdb independently ran MiXCR on the 5' RACE reads; one entry per CDR3 protein. The sample includes fewer than 450,000 distinct CDR3 sequences, roughly 12% of them seen just once. The source material was PBMCs, sampled on the day of the first yellow fever vaccination. All receptors come from a man aged 18 to 30 who received the YFV17D yellow fever vaccine.

This clonotype was detected a few times. The V gene is TRBV24-1, the J gene TRBJ2-2, with TRBD2 as a possible D gene (5 bases). There are 13 residues in the CDR3. Germline V gene sequence: CDR1 KGHDR, CDR2 SFDVKD. V dropped 6 bases and J dropped 7 bases, with 11 bases sitting between them. The chain's CDR3 is CATSRLPGGELFF. As DNA, the CDR3 is TGTGCCACCAGTAGACTACCCGGCGGGGAGCTGTTTTTT.

This chain links TRBV5-1 with TRBJ2-5; 13 positions match TRBD2. The germline gives CDR1 SGHRS, CDR2 YFSETQ. V gave up 0 bases and J gave up 5 bases; unmatched junction bases: 7. There are 17 residues in the CDR3. CDR3 residues: CASSLARLAGGQETQYF. The CDR3 DNA is TGCGCCAGCAGCTTGGCCCGACTAGCGGGGGGACAGGAGACCCAGTACTTC.

This clonotype has only a few counts. The chain combines TRBV10-3 with TRBJ2-5; 10 positions agree with TRBD2. Germline assignment: CDR1 ENHRY and CDR2 SYGVKD. V trimming: 3 bases; J trimming: 4 bases; junction bases outside the gene matches: 5. The CDR3 is 15 residues long. CDR3 sequence: CAISDQRGGPETQYF. The DNA of the CDR3 is TGTGCCATCAGTGACCAGCGGGGGGGCCCAGAGACCCAGTACTTC.

This clonotype was observed a few times. The rearrangement links TRBV7-3 to TRBJ2-2, with D perhaps matching TRBD1 (5 bases). This CDR3 region has 13 residues. CDR1 and CDR2 (germline): SGHTA, FQGTGA. The germline V and J ends were trimmed by 5 bases and 7 bases, with 11 bases remaining between them. CDR3 loop: CASSPTVYGELFF. CDR3 DNA: TGTGCCAGCAGCCCGACAGTATACGGGGAGCTGTTTTTT.

The CDR3 DNA sequence: TGCGCCAGCAGCGTTCTACCCCGGGGGGAGTCGGATACGCAGTATTTT. Its translation: CASSVLPRGESDTQYF. V gene TRBV4-1 combines with J gene TRBJ2-3; the match to TRBD2 covers 7 bases. CDR1 is MGHRA and CDR2 is YSYEKL in the germline V gene. The CDR3 has 16 amino acids. With 5 bases clipped from V and 6 bases from J, the junction kept 14 bases outside the gene matches.

This clonotype was observed many times. This rearrangement joins TRBV11-2 to TRBJ2-7, with 12 bases aligning to TRBD2. Trimming at V came to 2 bases and at J to 2 bases, leaving 1 base not matched to a gene. Germline V gives CDR1 SGHAT, CDR2 FQNNGV. This CDR3 contains 15 residues. This CDR3 is CASSLTSGGPYEQYF. DNA of the CDR3: TGTGCCAGCAGCTTAACTAGCGGGGGGCCCTACGAGCAGTACTTC.